Shown below are 9 T cell receptor beta chains from a single sample sequenced in a study of blood T cell repertoires in COVID-19. Profiling relied on immunoSEQ multiplex PCR, and the TCRdb table lists in-frame clones only, not all of them. Of 200,000 to 250,000 clones in the sample, less than 90% were seen once. The sequencing sample was made of PBMCs or T cells enriched from blood (not recorded which). These receptor sequences come from a woman between 50 and 59 years old in a cohort exposed to, infected with or recovered from COVID-19 (not recorded which).

This clone occurred once. The chain carries TRBV19 and TRBJ2-1; 9 nucleotides agree with TRBD1. The CDR3 runs 15 residues. The V and J ends lost 5 bases and 15 bases, in that order; junction bases with no gene match: 17. Germline CDR1 and CDR2: LNHDA and SQIVND (reference sequence). CDR3: CASSPGTGSSPTRFF. The CDR3 nucleotides are TGTGCCAGTAGTCCCGGGACAGGGTCTTCTCCGACCAGGTTCTTC. The full variable domain, in which reference TRBV19 and TRBJ2-1 provide the parts outside the CDR3, is DGGITQSPKYLFRKEGQNVTLSCEQNLNHDAMYWYRQDPGQGLRLIYYSQIVNDFQKGDIAEGYSVSREKKESFPLTVTSAQKNPTAFYLCASSPGTGSSPTRFFGPGTRLTVL.

The gene calls are TRBV28 and TRBJ1-2, with TRBD1 matching over 8 bases. With V trimmed by 2 bases and J by 9 bases, 11 bases remained unmatched. Germline V CDR1 and CDR2: MDHEN, SYDVKM. There are 15 residues in the CDR3. CDR3 bases: TGTGCCAGCAGTTTAAATCGACCAGGGGGCGCTAGCTACACCTTC. Translated, it gives CASSLNRPGGASYTF.

The chain couples TRBV6-1 to TRBJ2-5, with D possibly TRBD2 on 7 matching bases. V shed 2 bases and J shed 5 bases, with 9 bases lying between them. CDR3 length: 13 amino acids. Germline CDR1 reads MNHNS; CDR2 reads SASEGT. The CDR3 spells CASSERGAETQYF. The CDR3, as DNA: TGTGCCAGCAGTGAACGGGGGGCGGAGACCCAGTACTTC.

This clone was detected once. This chain connects TRBV28 to TRBJ1-5; 8 nucleotides match TRBD1. Looked up from germline, CDR1 is MDHEN and CDR2 is SYDVKM. Trimming cost V 3 bases and J 4 bases; bases outside gene matches: 8. The CDR3 spans 16 residues. CDR3 DNA sequence: TGTGCCAGCAGTTTCGGCTCGGGACAGGTAAATCAGCCCCAGCATTTT. Protein: CASSFGSGQVNQPQHF.

As DNA, the CDR3 is TGTGCCAGCAGCGTTAACAGGTCCCTAAGGAGGAGGGGGAACACTGAAGCTTTCTTT. Protein product: CASSVNRSLRRRGNTEAFF. The V and J genes are TRBV9 and TRBJ1-1; TRBD1 is a possible D gene (5 bases). This CDR3 comprises 19 residues. V lost 2 bases and J lost 1, with 24 bases in between. Germline V lookup: CDR1 SGDLS, CDR2 YYNGEE.

The chain combines TRBV7-2 with TRBJ1-5, with 8 bases identical to TRBD1. There are 15 residues in the CDR3. Germline lookup yields CDR1 SGHTA and CDR2 FQGNSA. V was pared by 6 bases and J by 4 bases, with 8 bases of the junction left unmatched. The CDR3 nucleotides read TGTGCCAGCAGTCAAGGACAGGGACATAATCAGCCCCAGCATTTT. Translation gives CASSQGQGHNQPQHF.

The rearrangement uses TRBV6-2 or TRBV6-3 and TRBJ1-5; D gene ambiguous. V lost 2 bases and J 5 bases, leaving 10 bases between the germline ends. CDR1 is MNHEY, CDR2 SVGEGT, per germline. The CDR3 spans 14 residues. The CDR3 bases are TGTGCCAGCAGTTACGGCGCGGCTCATCAGCCCCAGCATTTT. Amino acid sequence: CASSYGAAHQPQHF.

The CDR3 coding sequence is TGTGCCAGCAGTTTGGGGGGGGTCAATCAGCCCCAGCATTTT. This translates into CASSLGGVNQPQHF. V gene TRBV28 combines with J gene TRBJ1-5, with a tentative D call TRBD1 (5 bases). Trimming removed 3 bases at V and 3 bases at J, with 9 bases between. Looked up from germline, CDR1 is MDHEN and CDR2 is SYDVKM. The CDR3 loop spans 14 amino acids.

V gene TRBV10-2 combines with J gene TRBJ1-1; D is unclear. Trimming removed 7 bases from V and 2 bases from J, with 5 bases in between. The CDR3 is made up of 11 amino acids. Germline CDR1 and CDR2: WSHSY and SAAADI. The CDR3 DNA reads as TGCGCCAGCACTCGTAACACTGAAGCTTTCTTT. This gives the protein CASTRNTEAFF.